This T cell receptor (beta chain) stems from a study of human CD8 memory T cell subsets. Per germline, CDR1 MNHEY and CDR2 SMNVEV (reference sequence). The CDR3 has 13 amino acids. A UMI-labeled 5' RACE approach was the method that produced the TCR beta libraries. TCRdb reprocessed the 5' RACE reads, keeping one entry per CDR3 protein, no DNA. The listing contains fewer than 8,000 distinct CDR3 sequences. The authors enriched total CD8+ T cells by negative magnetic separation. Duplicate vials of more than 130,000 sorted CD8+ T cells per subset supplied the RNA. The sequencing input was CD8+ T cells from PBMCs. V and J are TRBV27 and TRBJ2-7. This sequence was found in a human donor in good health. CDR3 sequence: CASSLSGVYEQYF.